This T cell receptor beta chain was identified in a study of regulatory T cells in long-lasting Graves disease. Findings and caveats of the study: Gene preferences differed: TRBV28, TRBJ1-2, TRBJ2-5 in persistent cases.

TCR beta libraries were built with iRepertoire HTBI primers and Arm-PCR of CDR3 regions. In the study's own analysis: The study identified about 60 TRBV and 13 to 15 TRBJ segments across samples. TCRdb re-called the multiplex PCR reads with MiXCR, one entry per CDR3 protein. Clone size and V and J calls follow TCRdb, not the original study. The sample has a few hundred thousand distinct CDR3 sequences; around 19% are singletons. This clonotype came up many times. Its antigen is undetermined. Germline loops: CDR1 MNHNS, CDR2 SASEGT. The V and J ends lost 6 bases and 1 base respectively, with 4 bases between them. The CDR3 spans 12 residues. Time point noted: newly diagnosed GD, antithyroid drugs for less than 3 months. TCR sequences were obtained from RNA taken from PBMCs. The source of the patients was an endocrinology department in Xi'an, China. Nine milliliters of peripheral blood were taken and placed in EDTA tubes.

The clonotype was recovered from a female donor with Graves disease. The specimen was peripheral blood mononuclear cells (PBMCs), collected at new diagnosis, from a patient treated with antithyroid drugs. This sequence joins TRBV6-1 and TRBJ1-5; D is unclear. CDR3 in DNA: TGTGCCAGCAGGGACAGCAATCAGCCCCAGCATTTT. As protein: CASRDSNQPQHF.